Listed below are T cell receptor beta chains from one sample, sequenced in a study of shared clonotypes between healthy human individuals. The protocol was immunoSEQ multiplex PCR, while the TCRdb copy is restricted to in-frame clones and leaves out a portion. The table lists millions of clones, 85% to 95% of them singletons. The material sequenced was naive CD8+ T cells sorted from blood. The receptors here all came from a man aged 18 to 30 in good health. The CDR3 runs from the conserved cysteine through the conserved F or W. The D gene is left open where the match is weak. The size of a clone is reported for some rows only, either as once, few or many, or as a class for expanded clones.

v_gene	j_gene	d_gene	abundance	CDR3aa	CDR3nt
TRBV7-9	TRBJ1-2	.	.	CASSLEGVTPYGYTF	TGTGCCAGCAGCTTAGAGGGGGTGACACCTTATGGCTACACCTTC
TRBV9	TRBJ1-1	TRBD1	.	CASSVAGGLEAFF	TGTGCCAGCAGCGTAGCAGGGGGCCTTGAAGCTTTCTTT
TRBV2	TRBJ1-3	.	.	CASSEIPVASGNTIYF	TGTGCCAGCAGTGAAATCCCCGTCGCATCGGGAAACACCATATATTTT
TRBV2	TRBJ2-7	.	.	CASSPPGGEQYF	TGTGCCAGCAGTCCCCCCGGAGGCGAGCAGTACTTC
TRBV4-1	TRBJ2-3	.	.	CASSQAQTNTDTQYF	TGCGCCAGCAGCCAGGCCCAAACAAACACAGATACGCAGTATTTT
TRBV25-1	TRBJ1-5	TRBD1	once	CASSEEAGTGNQPQHF	TGTGCCAGCAGTGAGGAAGCGGGGACAGGGAATCAGCCCCAGCATTTT
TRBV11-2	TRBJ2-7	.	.	CASSLPGSSYEQYF	TGTGCCAGCAGCCTCCCAGGGAGCTCCTACGAGCAGTACTTC
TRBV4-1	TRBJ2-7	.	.	CASSQARGYEQYF	TGCGCCAGCAGCCAAGCTCGGGGTTACGAGCAGTACTTC
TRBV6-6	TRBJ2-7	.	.	CASSYTGQGSLYEQYF	TGTGCCAGCAGTTATACCGGGCAGGGGAGTCTCTACGAGCAGTACTTC
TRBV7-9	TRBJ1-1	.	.	CASSWAPGFEAFF	TGTGCCAGCAGCTGGGCACCGGGATTTGAAGCTTTCTTT
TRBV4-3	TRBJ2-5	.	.	CASSSTAQETQYF	TGCGCCAGCAGCTCGACAGCCCAAGAGACCCAGTACTTC
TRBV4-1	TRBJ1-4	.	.	CASSQERVPTNEKLFF	TGCGCCAGCAGCCAAGAAAGGGTTCCAACTAATGAAAAACTGTTTTTT
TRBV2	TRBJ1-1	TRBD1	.	CASSARGEGTEAFF	TGTGCCAGCAGTGCCAGGGGGGAGGGGACTGAAGCTTTCTTT
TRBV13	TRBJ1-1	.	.	CASSLGTPTEAFF	TGTGCCAGCAGCTTGGGGACTCCCACTGAAGCTTTCTTT
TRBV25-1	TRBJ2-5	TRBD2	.	CASSEYWEGETQYF	TGTGCCAGCAGTGAATATTGGGAGGGGGAGACCCAGTACTTC
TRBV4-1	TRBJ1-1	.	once	CASSQEKGQNTEAFF	TGCGCCAGCAGCCAAGAGAAAGGCCAGAACACTGAAGCTTTCTTT
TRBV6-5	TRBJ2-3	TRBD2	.	CASAPGLDRPDTQYF	TGTGCCAGCGCTCCGGGACTAGATCGGCCAGATACGCAGTATTTT
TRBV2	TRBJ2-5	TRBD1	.	CASRSGQGMETQYF	TGTGCCAGCAGATCGGGACAGGGGATGGAGACCCAGTACTTC
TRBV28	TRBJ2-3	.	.	CASSLGQGTDTQYF	TGTGCCAGCAGTTTAGGCCAGGGCACAGATACGCAGTATTTT
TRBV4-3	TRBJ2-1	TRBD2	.	CASSQGGLGNEQFF	TGCGCCAGCAGCCAAGGCGGACTAGGCAATGAGCAGTTCTTC
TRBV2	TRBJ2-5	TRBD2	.	CASSGTSGTDGETQYF	TGTGCCAGCAGTGGGACTAGCGGGACCGACGGAGAGACCCAGTACTTC
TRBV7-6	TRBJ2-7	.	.	CASSLTGFEQYF	TGTGCCAGCAGCCTTACAGGGTTCGAGCAGTACTTC
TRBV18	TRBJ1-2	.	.	CASSGDWGYEATF	TGTGCCAGCTCCGGGGACTGGGGGTATGAAGCGACCTTC
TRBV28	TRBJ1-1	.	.	CASSLSLTVNTEAFF	TGTGCCAGCAGCCTCTCCCTAACTGTGAACACTGAAGCTTTCTTT
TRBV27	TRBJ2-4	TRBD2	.	CASSLSSGLDIQYF	TGTGCCAGCAGTTTATCTAGCGGGTTGGACATTCAGTACTTC
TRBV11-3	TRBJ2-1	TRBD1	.	CASSSTGSYNEQFF	TGTGCCAGCAGCTCGACAGGGAGCTACAATGAGCAGTTCTTC
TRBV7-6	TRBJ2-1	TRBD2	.	CASSLSGGLSSYNEQFF	TGTGCCAGCAGCTTATCGGGGGGATTGAGCTCCTACAATGAGCAGTTCTTC
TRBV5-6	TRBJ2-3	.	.	CASTEKGGRADTQYF	TGTGCCAGCACCGAAAAGGGGGGCAGGGCAGATACGCAGTATTTT
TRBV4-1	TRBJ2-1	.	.	CASSQATVSSYNEQFF	TGCGCCAGCAGCCAGGCGACAGTGAGCTCCTACAATGAGCAGTTCTTC
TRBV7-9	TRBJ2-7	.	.	CASSFLNEQYF	TGTGCCAGCAGCTTTTTGAACGAGCAGTACTTC
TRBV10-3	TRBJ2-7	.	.	CATLQREDYEQYF	TGTGCCACCCTTCAGAGGGAAGACTACGAGCAGTACTTC
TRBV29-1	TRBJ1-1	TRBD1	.	CSVPPGQGFTEAFF	TGCAGCGTTCCCCCGGGACAGGGGTTCACTGAAGCTTTCTTT
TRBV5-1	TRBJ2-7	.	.	CASSLAGYYEQYF	TGCGCCAGCAGCTTGGCCGGATACTACGAGCAGTACTTC
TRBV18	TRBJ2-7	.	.	CASSPGAGPYEQYF	TGTGCCAGCTCACCTGGCGCAGGTCCCTACGAGCAGTACTTC
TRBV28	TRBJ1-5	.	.	CASSPGQSQHF	TGTGCCAGCAGTCCAGGTCAGTCCCAGCATTTT
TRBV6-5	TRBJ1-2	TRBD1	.	CASSYSAQGRGYTF	TGTGCCAGCAGTTACTCGGCACAGGGGAGAGGCTACACCTTC
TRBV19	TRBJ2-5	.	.	CASSGWRVEETQYF	TGTGCCAGTAGTGGTTGGAGGGTCGAAGAGACCCAGTACTTC
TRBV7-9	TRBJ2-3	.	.	CASSLEDRTDTQYF	TGTGCCAGCAGCTTAGAGGACCGCACAGATACGCAGTATTTT
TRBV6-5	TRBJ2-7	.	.	CASSYKGLPYEQYF	TGTGCCAGCAGTTACAAGGGACTTCCCTACGAGCAGTACTTC
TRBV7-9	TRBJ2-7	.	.	CASSPTQPYEQYF	TGTGCCAGCAGCCCCACGCAACCCTACGAGCAGTACTTC
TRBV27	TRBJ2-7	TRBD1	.	CASSITGTGRYEQYF	TGTGCCAGCAGTATCACCGGGACAGGGAGGTACGAGCAGTACTTC
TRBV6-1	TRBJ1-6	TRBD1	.	CASSEYLGDSLGSPLHF	TGTGCCAGCAGTGAATACCTAGGGGACAGCCTAGGGTCACCCCTCCACTTT
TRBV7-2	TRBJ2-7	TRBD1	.	CASSPPGQGKYEQYF	TGTGCCAGCAGCCCCCCGGGACAGGGAAAGTACGAGCAGTACTTC
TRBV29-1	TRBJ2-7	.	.	CSVEVEGLGEQYF	TGCAGCGTTGAAGTCGAGGGTTTAGGGGAGCAGTACTTC
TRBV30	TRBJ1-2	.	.	CAYTQGASSYGYTF	TGTGCCTACACACAGGGTGCGTCGAGCTATGGCTACACCTTC